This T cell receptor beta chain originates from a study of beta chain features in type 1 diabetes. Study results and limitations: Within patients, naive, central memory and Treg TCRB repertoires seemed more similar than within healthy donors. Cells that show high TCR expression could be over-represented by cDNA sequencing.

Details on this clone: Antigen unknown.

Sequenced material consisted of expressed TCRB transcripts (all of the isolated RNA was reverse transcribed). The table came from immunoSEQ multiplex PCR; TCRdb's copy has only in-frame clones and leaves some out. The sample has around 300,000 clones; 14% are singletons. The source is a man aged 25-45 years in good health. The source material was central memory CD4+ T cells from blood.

The CDR3 here is CASSAPAGGSYNEQFF. Here the CDR3 DNA reads TGTGCCAGCAGCGCCCCAGCGGGAGGGTCCTACAATGAGCAGTTCTTC. The chain joins TRBV5-4 to TRBJ2-1; TRBD2 aligns across 10 bases. This CDR3 has 16 amino acids. J lost 1 base, V lost 4 bases, and 5 bases had no gene match. The germline V gene encodes CDR1 SGHNT and CDR2 YYREEE (reference sequence).